One and the same sample provided the 23 T cell receptor beta chains below, sequenced in a study of blood T cell repertoires in COVID-19 (dated by TCRdb to 2019 to 2021). The library was generated by the immunoSEQ multiplex PCR assay. TCRdb stores this immuneACCESS table with in-frame sequences only. Part of the clones is absent; in the studies checked, under half of the shortfall reflects unresolved V genes, and no reason is known for the rest. This sample is represented by almost 85,000 clones; 75% to 90% of them were singletons. Approximately 1.2% of the sample comes from the top ten. Source material: PBMCs or T cells enriched from blood (not recorded which). Source of these receptors: a woman in her fifties or sixties with acute COVID-19.

The gene calls are TRBV10-2 and TRBJ2-7, with 7 bases fitting TRBD1. CDR1 WSHSY and CDR2 SAAADI come from the germline V gene. J gave up 7 bases and V 6 bases, and 12 bases lay outside the gene matches. This CDR3 comprises 14 residues. The CDR3 sequence is CASRGDRVEWEQYF. CDR3 DNA sequence: TGCGCCAGCAGAGGTGACAGGGTTGAGTGGGAGCAGTACTTC.

In its sample, this clone was seen a few times. V gene TRBV5-4 combines with J gene TRBJ2-1, with D unresolved. V lost 2 bases to trimming and J lost 0 bases, with 12 bases between them. The CDR3 is made up of 16 amino acids. Germline-derived CDR1 and CDR2 are SGHNT and YYREEE (reference sequence). CDR3 coding DNA: TGTGCCAGCAGCTTAGGTCTAGGCAACTCCTACAATGAGCAGTTCTTC. It specifies CASSLGLGNSYNEQFF.

The chain is built from TRBV27 and TRBJ2-1; 9 bases line up with TRBD1. Trimming took 0 bases from V and 3 from J; bases not matched to a gene: 9. There are 18 residues in the CDR3. Per germline, CDR1 MNHEY and CDR2 SMNVEV (reference sequence). The CDR3 here is CASSLSPSPGQGYNEQFF. The CDR3 DNA reads as TGTGCCAGCAGTTTATCCCCCTCTCCGGGACAGGGCTACAATGAGCAGTTCTTC.

The V and J genes are TRBV3-1 (or the pseudogene TRBV3-2) and TRBJ2-1; 8 bases fit TRBD2. The CDR3 length is 15 residues. Germline CDR1 and CDR2: LGHDT and YNNKEL (reference sequence). V lost 4 bases, J lost 7 bases, and 9 bases stayed unmatched. The CDR3 region has the DNA TGTGCCAGCAGCCCGCCATTAGCGGGAAGGAATGAGCAGTTCTTC. Protein: CASSPPLAGRNEQFF.

V usage is TRBV5-1 and J usage is TRBJ2-5; D possibly corresponds to TRBD2 (7 bases). The V end was cut by 2 bases, the J end by 4 bases, with 15 bases between. Germline loops: CDR1 SGHRS, CDR2 YFSETQ. CDR3 length: 15 amino acids. The CDR3 here is CASSFGGGGLETQYF. The CDR3, as DNA: TGCGCCAGCAGCTTCGGGGGAGGGGGTTTAGAGACCCAGTACTTC.

The J gene is TRBJ1-2, the V gene TRBV9, with 11 nucleotides matching TRBD1. The CDR3 runs 15 residues. The trim removed 3 bases at V and 2 bases at J, leaving 3 bases unmatched. Germline CDR1 and CDR2: SGDLS and YYNGEE. The CDR3 loop reads CASSARDRGNYGYTF. The CDR3 DNA reads TGTGCCAGCAGCGCAAGGGACAGGGGGAACTATGGCTACACCTTC.

The chain uses TRBV27 and TRBJ1-5; a possible D gene is TRBD1 (6 bases). Germline V lookup: CDR1 MNHEY, CDR2 SMNVEV (reference sequence). V lost 5 bases and J lost 2, with 16 bases in between. The CDR3 is 16 residues long. The CDR3 DNA reads TGTGCCAGCAGTCCTTTAACAGGGATGGGCAATCAGCCCCAGCATTTT. As protein: CASSPLTGMGNQPQHF.

V is TRBV30 and J is TRBJ1-6; D not resolved. The ends were cut back, 1 base at V and 5 bases at J, with 6 bases in the middle. Germline V gene lookup returns CDR1 GTSNPN and CDR2 SVGIG (reference sequence). This CDR3 spans 13 amino acids. The chain's CDR3 is CAWSGRDNSPLHF. The DNA of the CDR3 is TGTGCCTGGAGTGGCCGGGATAATTCACCCCTCCACTTT. The entire variable domain, with the rest obtained from reference TRBV30 and TRBJ1-6, is as follows: SQTIHQWPATLVQPVGSPLSLECTVEGTSNPNLYWYRQAAGRGLQLLFYSVGIGQISSEVPQNLSASRPQDRQFILSSKKLLLSDSGFYLCAWSGRDNSPLHFGNGTRLTVT.

The chain uses TRBV25-1 and TRBJ2-1; 11 nucleotides align to TRBD2. The CDR3 totals 14 residues. Germline V gene data show CDR1 as MGHDK and CDR2 as SYGVNS. Trimming cost V 3 bases and J 6 bases; bases outside gene matches: 1. In DNA form, the CDR3 reads TGTGCCAGCAGTGATACTAGCGGGAGCAATGAGCAGTTCTTC. Translation gives CASSDTSGSNEQFF.

This sequence joins TRBV7-9 and TRBJ1-1; D may be TRBD1 (5 bases). V lost 0 bases, J lost 4 bases, and 9 bases lay in between. Germline assignment: CDR1 SEHNR and CDR2 FQNEAQ (reference sequence). CDR3 length: 14 residues. The CDR3, as DNA: TGTGCCAGCAGCTTAGCTGCAGGGCCCACTGAAGCTTTCTTT. Encoded protein: CASSLAAGPTEAFF.

This chain joins TRBV19 and TRBJ1-5, with 9 bases that match TRBD1. Germline CDR1 reads LNHDA; CDR2 reads SQIVND (reference sequence). V lost 6 bases, J lost 1 base, and 4 bases stayed unmatched. CDR3 length: 15 amino acids. In nucleotides, the CDR3 is TGTGCCAGTAGATGGGGACAGGGCAGCAATCAGCCCCAGCATTTT. Its translation is CASRWGQGSNQPQHF. The full variable domain, completed using reference TRBV19 and TRBJ1-5, is DGGITQSPKYLFRKEGQNVTLSCEQNLNHDAMYWYRQDPGQGLRLIYYSQIVNDFQKGDIAEGYSVSREKKESFPLTVTSAQKNPTAFYLCASRWGQGSNQPQHFGDGTRLSIL.

The chain carries TRBV7-2 and TRBJ2-7; D gene ambiguous. This CDR3 region has 12 residues. Germline CDR1 SGHTA, CDR2 FQGNSA. V lost 7 bases and J 4 bases, leaving 11 bases between the germline ends. The CDR3 coding sequence is TGTGCCAGCACCAATCCCGGGTACGAGCAGTACTTC. It yields the protein CASTNPGYEQYF.

The chain joins TRBV25-1 to TRBJ2-1; no clear D. V lost 5 bases and J 7 bases, leaving 18 bases between the germline ends. Germline assignment: CDR1 MGHDK and CDR2 SYGVNS. The CDR3 extends over 15 amino acids. The CDR3 here is CASSHSGAAGNEQFF. For the CDR3, the DNA is TGTGCCAGCAGTCACTCAGGCGCTGCCGGTAATGAGCAGTTCTTC.

This chain joins TRBV6-4 and TRBJ2-1, with TRBD2 as a possible D gene (6 bases). The CDR3 consists of 16 residues. The germline CDR1 and CDR2 sequences are MRHNA and SNTAGT. The ends were cut back, 3 bases at V and 0 bases at J, with 12 bases in the middle. CDR3 DNA sequence: TGTGCCAGCAGTGAGTTCGGGAGCGCCTCCTACAATGAGCAGTTCTTC. This sequence encodes CASSEFGSASYNEQFF.

The chain uses TRBV14 and TRBJ1-2; no reliable D call. The length of the CDR3 is 13 residues. The germline V and J ends were trimmed by 3 bases and 8 bases, with 13 bases remaining between them. Germline CDR1 SGHDN, CDR2 FVKESK. The CDR3 coding sequence is TGTGCCAGCAGCCAGGGTCCGGGAATGGGCTACACCTTC. This encodes CASSQGPGMGYTF.

The chain has TRBV7-2 and TRBJ1-6; D gene uncertain. This CDR3 has 16 amino acids. CDR1 and CDR2 from the germline V gene are SGHTA and FQGNSA. Deletions cut 4 bases from V and 9 bases from J, with 19 bases between. This CDR3 reads CASSSYLQSRGSPLHF. The CDR3 region has the DNA TGTGCCAGCAGCTCATACCTCCAGAGCCGAGGTTCACCCCTCCACTTT.

This chain connects TRBV3-1 (or the pseudogene TRBV3-2) to TRBJ2-2; TRBD1 might be the D (6 bases). The CDR3 spans 16 residues. Trimming removed 0 bases at V and 3 bases at J, with 11 bases between. The germline V gene encodes CDR1 LGHDT and CDR2 YNNKEL (reference sequence). The CDR3, as DNA: TGTGCCAGCAGCCAAGATCACAGGGCGGACACCGGGGAGCTGTTTTTT. As protein: CASSQDHRADTGELFF.

The chain is built from TRBV7-2 and TRBJ1-1, with 7 bases lining up with TRBD1. The CDR3 is made up of 15 amino acids. CDR1 and CDR2 from the germline V gene are SGHTA and FQGNSA. The V and J ends lost 3 bases and 1 base, in that order; junction bases with no gene match: 5. Here the CDR3 reads CASSLLDRTNTEAFF. CDR3 in DNA: TGTGCCAGCAGCTTGCTGGACAGGACGAACACTGAAGCTTTCTTT. Drawing the rest from reference TRBV7-2 and TRBJ1-1, the complete variable domain is GAGVSQSPSNKVTEKGKDVELRCDPISGHTALYWYRQSLGQGLEFLIYFQGNSAPDKSGLPSDRFSAERTGGSVSTLTIQRTQQEDSAVYLCASSLLDRTNTEAFFGQGTRLTVV.

The V call is TRBV11-3, the J call TRBJ1-3; 7 bases are a match to TRBD1. CDR3 size: 15 residues. CDR1 and CDR2 from the germline V gene are SGHNT and YENEEA. V was clipped by 5 bases and J by 3 bases; unmatched bases: 7. The DNA for the CDR3 is TGTGCCAGCAGCCCCGATGGGACAGTTGGAAACACCATATATTTT. The encoded protein is CASSPDGTVGNTIYF.

The chain joins TRBV9 to TRBJ2-7; 7 bases match TRBD1. The CDR3 runs to 14 residues. Germline CDR1 SGDLS, CDR2 YYNGEE. J gave up 3 bases and V 4 bases, and 7 bases lay outside the gene matches. The CDR3 DNA is TGTGCCAGCAGCCCAGGACAGGACAACTACGAGCAGTACTTC. Translating it yields CASSPGQDNYEQYF. The full variable domain, rest sourced from reference TRBV9 and TRBJ2-7, is DSGVTQTPKHLITATGQRVTLRCSPRSGDLSVYWYQQSLDQGLQFLIQYYNGEERAKGNILERFSAQQFPDLHSELNLSSLELGDSALYFCASSPGQDNYEQYFGPGTRLTVT.

This clone came up once. The chain combines TRBV9 with TRBJ1-5; perhaps TRBD1 as D (5 bases). The germline V gene has CDR1 SGDLS and CDR2 YYNGEE. V was clipped by 2 bases and J by 0 bases, with 21 bases between them. The length of the CDR3 is 19 residues. Written as DNA, the CDR3 is TGTGCCAGCAGCGTCAGTCGCGGGGGACCTAAATTTAGCAATCAGCCCCAGCATTTT. It translates to CASSVSRGGPKFSNQPQHF.

The rearrangement uses TRBV15 and TRBJ1-5; tentative D call: TRBD1 (6 bases). Germline V gene lookup returns CDR1 LNHNV and CDR2 YYDKDF (reference sequence). The CDR3 runs 16 residues. V lost 3 bases, J lost 0 bases, and 12 bases lay in between. The CDR3 region is CATSRTGPYSNQPQHF. CDR3 coding DNA: TGTGCCACCAGCAGGACAGGACCCTATAGCAATCAGCCCCAGCATTTT.

To note about this clone: The junction shows a germline mismatch at one end, possibly a read error. The chain couples TRBV7-7 to TRBJ2-2; 8 bases align to TRBD2. This CDR3 is built from 16 residues. Germline V CDR1 and CDR2: SSHAT, FNYEAQ (reference sequence). CDR3 coding DNA: TGTGCTAGCAGCCCCCGGGGGGGGAGGAACACCGGGGAGCTGTTTTTT. Translating it yields CASSPRGGRNTGELFF.